The present entry profiles one TCR beta chain with its context. The antigen is unknown. This sample is part of a study of post-analysis software for immune sequencing data. Overall study findings and caveats: Comparison of patients with controls showed about 5 TRBV segments more frequent in patients, TRBV5-6, TRBV5-1 and TRBV20-1 among them.

Each TCR beta cDNA library carried unique molecular identifiers. TCRdb recomputed calls from the PCR reads with MiXCR, one row per CDR3 protein. The data contain roughly 620,000 distinct CDR3 sequences, roughly 47% of them singletons. The CDR3 spans 16 residues. Germline V lookup: CDR1 SGHNT, CDR2 YENEEA. The receptor comes from a girl between 10 and 17 years old with multiple sclerosis. The sample comprised blood. This sequence joins TRBV11-3 and TRBJ2-1, with D tentatively TRBD1 (6 bases). Matching the DNA end better, TRBJ2-7 makes the J call doubtful. The CDR3: CASSPGAPNSYNEQYF. CDR3 in DNA: TGTGCCAGCAGCCCAGGGGCTCCGAACTCCTACAATGAGCAGTACTTC.